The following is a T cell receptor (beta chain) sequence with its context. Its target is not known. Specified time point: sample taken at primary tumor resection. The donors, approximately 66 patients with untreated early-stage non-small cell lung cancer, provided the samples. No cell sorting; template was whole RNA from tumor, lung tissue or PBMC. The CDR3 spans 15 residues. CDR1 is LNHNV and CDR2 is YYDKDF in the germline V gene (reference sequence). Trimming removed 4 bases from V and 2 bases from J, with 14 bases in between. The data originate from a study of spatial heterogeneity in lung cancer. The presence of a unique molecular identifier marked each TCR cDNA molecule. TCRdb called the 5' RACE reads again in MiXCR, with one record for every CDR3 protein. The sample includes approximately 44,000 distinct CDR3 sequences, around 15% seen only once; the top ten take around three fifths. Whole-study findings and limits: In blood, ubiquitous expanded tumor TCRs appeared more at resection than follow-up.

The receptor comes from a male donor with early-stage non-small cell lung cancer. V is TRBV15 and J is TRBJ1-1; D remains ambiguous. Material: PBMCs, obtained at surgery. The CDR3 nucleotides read TGTGCCACCAGCACCACTGGATACTTCAACACTGAAGCTTTCTTT. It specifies CATSTTGYFNTEAFF. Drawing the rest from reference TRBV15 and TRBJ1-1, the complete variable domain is DAMVIQNPRYQVTQFGKPVTLSCSQTLNHNVMYWYQQKSSQAPKLLFHYYDKDFNNEADTPDNFQSRRPNTSFCFLDIRSPGLGDTAMYLCATSTTGYFNTEAFFGQGTRLTVV.